The clone carrying this T cell receptor (beta chain) was detected once. In germline, CDR1 is MNHNS, CDR2 SASEGT. The V and J ends lost 3 bases and 1 base, in that order; junction bases with no gene match: 5. The CDR3 runs 17 residues. Produced via immunoSEQ multiplex PCR; TCRdb's table is partial and in-frame only. This table has 55,000 to 70,000 clones, about 83% appearing once. Researchers took blood at baseline, on cycle 4 day 1, and on cycle 7 day 1. The data were taken from a study of OX40 agonist ivuxolimab in advanced cancers. Study-wide context: Patients were dosed with the agonistic anti-OX40 (CD134) antibody ivuxolimab.

Specimen: CD4+ or CD8+ T cells sorted from blood, collected in a trial of the OX40 agonist ivuxolimab. The chain carries TRBV6-1 and TRBJ2-3; 12 nucleotides match TRBD1. This TCR derives from an adult with an advanced solid tumor such as melanoma, head and neck, liver or kidney cancer. The CDR3 bases are TGTGCCAGCAGTGAGGGGACAGGGGGCCCCCGCACAGATACGCAGTATTTT. Translation gives CASSEGTGGPRTDTQYF.